Presented here are 29 T cell receptor beta chains from one specimen sequenced in a study of cytomegalovirus exposure and HLA in healthy donors. Generated by immunoSEQ multiplex PCR, the TCRdb table keeps only in-frame clones and is missing some. The sample lists around 61,000 clones; 80% to 95% were seen once. The sample consisted of PBMCs. The receptors originated from a man younger than 30 in good health and CMV-seropositive.

The gene calls are TRBV30 and TRBJ2-5; 11 bases agree with TRBD1. The CDR3 loop spans 12 amino acids. The V gene's germline CDR1 is GTSNPN and CDR2 SVGIG (reference sequence). V shed 5 bases, J shed 5 bases, and the junction held 1 base outside the gene matches. The CDR3, as DNA: TGTGCCTGGGGGACAGGGGGGGAGACCCAGTACTTC. Translated, it gives CAWGTGGETQYF.

The chain employs TRBV7-9 and TRBJ2-7; 7 bases line up with TRBD1. The CDR3 loop spans 15 amino acids. Germline V lookup: CDR1 SEHNR, CDR2 FQNEAQ (reference sequence). The V gene end was trimmed by 1 base and the J gene end by 2 bases; junction bases not matched to a gene: 5. CDR3 in amino acids: CASSLVGQGAYEQYF. DNA for the CDR3: TGTGCCAGCAGCTTAGTGGGTCAGGGGGCCTACGAGCAGTACTTC.

This clone was picked up one time. J is TRBJ2-1 and V is TRBV6-5; 7 bases align to TRBD1. V shed 11 bases, J shed 2 bases, and the junction held 9 bases outside the gene matches. The CDR3 extends over 14 amino acids. Germline lookup yields CDR1 MNHEY and CDR2 SVGAGI. The CDR3 spells CAGSDRIAYNEQFF. The CDR3 DNA is TGTGCCGGATCGGACAGGATCGCCTACAATGAGCAGTTCTTC.

The V gene is TRBV5-1, the J gene TRBJ1-4; 8 nucleotides match TRBD1. The CDR3 has 15 amino acids. V trimming: 1 base; J trimming: 3 bases; junction bases outside the gene matches: 2. Germline V gives CDR1 SGHRS, CDR2 YFSETQ. CDR3 amino acids: CASSLTGGANEKLFF. CDR3 DNA: TGCGCCAGCAGCTTGACAGGGGGTGCTAATGAAAAACTGTTTTTT.

The chain has TRBV9 and TRBJ2-5; D is possibly TRBD2 (6 bases). This CDR3 comprises 17 residues. From germline, CDR1 is SGDLS and CDR2 YYNGEE. V shed 0 bases and J shed 5 bases, with 20 bases lying between them. CDR3 sequence (DNA): TGTGCCAGCAGCGTAGAGGGGCTGGAGGGCCTGGGGGAGACCCAGTACTTC. Translating it yields CASSVEGLEGLGETQYF.

The gene calls are TRBV6-1 and TRBJ1-1; unclear D gene. This CDR3 contains 13 residues. The V gene lost 8 bases and the J gene lost 1 base, with 11 bases spanning the gap. CDR1 MNHNS and CDR2 SASEGT come from the germline V gene. The CDR3 is CASRDIPNTEAFF. The CDR3 bases are TGTGCCAGCCGCGACATCCCGAACACTGAAGCTTTCTTT.

The V and J genes are TRBV7-9 and TRBJ2-7; D perhaps matches TRBD1 (6 bases). Germline loops: CDR1 SEHNR, CDR2 FQNEAQ (reference sequence). The V gene lost 5 bases and the J gene lost 3 bases, with 14 bases spanning the gap. The CDR3 loop spans 14 amino acids. As DNA, the CDR3 is TGTGCCAGCAGCAGGAACAGGGCGAACTACGAGCAGTACTTC. This translates into CASSRNRANYEQYF.

This clone was found once. This sequence joins TRBV5-1 and TRBJ2-3; 7 nucleotides align to TRBD2. Germline V gene sequence: CDR1 SGHRS, CDR2 YFSETQ. The CDR3 has 15 residues. J was trimmed by 4 bases and V by 3 bases; bases with no gene match: 8. CDR3 DNA sequence: TGCGCCAGCAGCTCGGCGACTAGCTTTCCAGATACGCAGTATTTT. This translates into CASSSATSFPDTQYF. Drawing the rest from reference TRBV5-1 and TRBJ2-3, the complete variable domain is KAGVTQTPRYLIKTRGQQVTLSCSPISGHRSVSWYQQTPGQGLQFLFEYFSETQRNKGNFPGRFSGRQFSNSRSEMNVSTLELGDSALYLCASSSATSFPDTQYFGPGTRLTVL.

The rearrangement uses TRBV4-2 and TRBJ1-2; D not resolved. The CDR3 extends over 14 amino acids. Germline V CDR1 and CDR2: LGHNA, YNFKEQ. Trimming pared 0 bases from V and 4 bases from J, leaving 9 bases between. CDR3 loop: CASSQDWAGYGYTF. The DNA for the CDR3 is TGTGCCAGCAGCCAAGATTGGGCAGGCTATGGCTACACCTTC.

The V and J genes are TRBV13 and TRBJ2-7; TRBD2 matches 8 bases. The CDR3 loop spans 15 amino acids. With V trimmed by 4 bases and J by 0 bases, 5 bases remained unmatched. Germline assignment: CDR1 PRHDT and CDR2 FYEKMQ (reference sequence). CDR3 nucleotides: TGTGCCAGCAGCTCTACCGGGACTAGCTCCTACGAGCAGTACTTC. This codes for CASSSTGTSSYEQYF.

This clone was found once. V and J are TRBV9 and TRBJ2-7; 16 bases match TRBD2. V lost 2 bases, J lost 7 bases, and 6 bases stayed unmatched. In germline, CDR1 is SGDLS, CDR2 YYNGEE. The CDR3 runs to 16 residues. In DNA, the CDR3 is TGTGCCAGCAGCGTGGGACTAGCGGGAGGGCCTGGGGAGCAGTACTTC. It is translated as CASSVGLAGGPGEQYF. The variable domain in full, with the rest retrieved from reference TRBV9 and TRBJ2-7, is DSGVTQTPKHLITATGQRVTLRCSPRSGDLSVYWYQQSLDQGLQFLIQYYNGEERAKGNILERFSAQQFPDLHSELNLSSLELGDSALYFCASSVGLAGGPGEQYFGPGTRLTVT.

The V gene is TRBV7-9, the J gene TRBJ2-1, with TRBD1 matching 9 bases. The germline CDR1 and CDR2 sequences are SEHNR and FQNEAQ (reference sequence). The CDR3 runs 16 residues. In DNA form, the CDR3 reads TGTGCGGAACAGCGGGACAGGGAAGGTGGAAACAATGAGCAGTTCTTC. The encoded protein is CAEQRDREGGNNEQFF.

The V call is TRBV7-3, the J call TRBJ2-1; weak D call: TRBD2 (5 bases). Germline-derived CDR1 and CDR2 are SGHTA and FQGTGA. This CDR3 has 13 amino acids. The germline V and J ends were trimmed by 3 bases and 8 bases, with 11 bases remaining between them. CDR3 sequence: CASSFGSVYEQFF. The CDR3 nucleotides read TGTGCCAGCAGCTTTGGGAGCGTCTATGAGCAGTTCTTC.

The gene calls are TRBV10-3 and TRBJ2-5; maybe TRBD2 (6 bases). This CDR3 has 12 amino acids. Looked up from germline, CDR1 is ENHRY and CDR2 is SYGVKD. Trimming removed 10 bases at V and 3 bases at J, with 12 bases between. In nucleotides, the CDR3 is TGTGCCACCGGGAGCACCAAAGAGACCCAGTACTTC. This encodes CATGSTKETQYF.

This clone occurred once. The rearrangement links TRBV9 to TRBJ2-1, with 10 positions matching TRBD2. Per the germline V gene, CDR1 is SGDLS and CDR2 is YYNGEE. Trimming cost V 3 bases and J 4 bases; bases outside gene matches: 7. The CDR3 is made up of 16 amino acids. CDR3 sequence (DNA): TGTGCCAGCAGCGGGACTAGCGGAGTTTCATACAATGAGCAGTTCTTC. As protein: CASSGTSGVSYNEQFF.

The chain uses TRBV4-2 and TRBJ1-5, with a possible D match to TRBD1 (5 bases). V lost 4 bases and J 3 bases, leaving 13 bases between the germline ends. Germline CDR1 and CDR2: LGHNA and YNFKEQ. The CDR3 runs to 15 residues. The CDR3 DNA is TGTGCCAGCAGCCTCCAAAGGGGCCCCAATCAGCCCCAGCATTTT. This gives the protein CASSLQRGPNQPQHF.

A word on this clone: One end of the junction varies from germline; a read error may be responsible. The V gene is TRBV27, the J gene TRBJ2-7; 9 positions match TRBD2. Germline V gene lookup returns CDR1 MNHEY and CDR2 SMNVEV (reference sequence). The CDR3 runs 15 residues. DNA of the CDR3: TGTGTCAGCAGTTTTTTCGGGCGGGAGGGCTACGAGCAGTACTTC. Translating gives CVSSFFGREGYEQYF.

The V call is TRBV2, the J call TRBJ1-2, with D perhaps TRBD1 (5 bases). Trimming cost V 8 bases and J 4 bases, with 17 bases left between them. The CDR3 consists of 14 residues. Germline assignment: CDR1 SNHLY and CDR2 FYNNEI. CDR3 sequence (DNA): TGTGCCAGCTCCCTGAACAAGGGGTTCTATGGCTACACCTTC. Protein: CASSLNKGFYGYTF.

The chain combines TRBV27 with TRBJ2-1; 10 bases are a match to TRBD2. The V gene's germline CDR1 is MNHEY and CDR2 SMNVEV (reference sequence). This CDR3 contains 15 residues. The J segment lost 4 bases and the V segment lost 7 bases, leaving 7 bases of the junction unmatched. CDR3 amino acids: CASNPLAGAYNEQFF. The CDR3 nucleotides are TGTGCCAGCAACCCCCTAGCGGGAGCGTACAATGAGCAGTTCTTC.

This chain joins TRBV9 and TRBJ2-7, with 8 bases identical to TRBD1. The germline V gene encodes CDR1 SGDLS and CDR2 YYNGEE. The trim removed 3 bases at V and 3 bases at J, leaving 5 bases unmatched. The CDR3 is 14 residues long. The CDR3 coding sequence is TGTGCCAGCAGCGGCGACAGGGGACTCTACGAGCAGTACTTC. Its protein product is CASSGDRGLYEQYF. Supplemented by reference TRBV9 and TRBJ2-7, the full variable domain reads DSGVTQTPKHLITATGQRVTLRCSPRSGDLSVYWYQQSLDQGLQFLIQYYNGEERAKGNILERFSAQQFPDLHSELNLSSLELGDSALYFCASSGDRGLYEQYFGPGTRLTVT.

V usage is TRBV27 and J usage is TRBJ2-1; tentative D call: TRBD2 (5 bases). CDR1 is MNHEY, CDR2 SMNVEV, per germline (reference sequence). Trimming took off 3 bases at V and 10 bases at J, with 19 bases between the two ends. The CDR3 contains 15 residues. CDR3 in amino acids: CASSFSFGSPGEQFF. CDR3 coding DNA: TGTGCCAGCAGTTTTTCGTTTGGCAGCCCGGGGGAGCAGTTCTTC.

The V call is TRBV4-1, the J call TRBJ1-1, with a tentative D call TRBD1 (5 bases). CDR3 size: 16 residues. V gave up 1 base and J gave up 1 base, with 13 bases separating them. Germline lookup yields CDR1 MGHRA and CDR2 YSYEKL. The DNA of the CDR3 is TGCGCCAGCAGCCAAGGGCAGGTGGGGGGGAACACTGAAGCTTTCTTT. It yields the protein CASSQGQVGGNTEAFF.

The genes are TRBV19 and TRBJ2-7, with 14 bases identical to TRBD2. V was clipped by 5 bases and J by 1 base; unmatched bases: 13. Germline-derived CDR1 and CDR2 are LNHDA and SQIVND (reference sequence). The CDR3 has 19 amino acids. CDR3 sequence (DNA): TGTGCCAGTAGTCCTCGGACTAGCGGGAGGCCCTCTTATTCCTACGAGCAGTACTTC. Protein sequence: CASSPRTSGRPSYSYEQYF.

The chain links TRBV28 to TRBJ2-7, with D tentatively TRBD2 (6 bases). The ends were cut back, 7 bases at V and 4 bases at J, with 20 bases in the middle. CDR1 and CDR2 (germline): MDHEN, SYDVKM. The CDR3 is 15 residues long. CDR3 region: CASKDDSEGLYEQYF. The CDR3 region has the DNA TGTGCCAGCAAGGACGACTCGGAGGGGTTATACGAGCAGTACTTC.

The chain is built from TRBV9 and TRBJ2-7; 8 bases are a match to TRBD2. V gave up 0 bases and J gave up 3 bases; unmatched junction bases: 5. This CDR3 spans 15 amino acids. CDR1 and CDR2 from the germline V gene are SGDLS and YYNGEE. CDR3 sequence (DNA): TGTGCCAGCAGCGTAGGGGTTAGCGGGATCTACGAGCAGTACTTC. It yields the protein CASSVGVSGIYEQYF.

The chain combines TRBV9 with TRBJ2-7, with D possibly TRBD2 on 5 matching bases. Germline V gene sequence: CDR1 SGDLS, CDR2 YYNGEE. The V end was cut by 5 bases, the J end by 4 bases, with 25 bases between. This CDR3 has 17 residues. The CDR3 DNA reads TGTGCCAGCAGAAATACATGTGGACTGCCTTCCTTTTACGAGCAGTACTTC. Residues: CASRNTCGLPSFYEQYF.

The gene calls are TRBV11-1 and TRBJ2-1; TRBD2 aligns across 10 bases. The length of the CDR3 is 15 residues. The trim removed 5 bases at V and 15 bases at J, leaving 16 bases unmatched. Germline V gene sequence: CDR1 SGHAT, CDR2 FQDESV (reference sequence). In DNA, the CDR3 is TGTGCCAGCAGCAAAGCGGGAGGGAACCTTCTCCGAGCGTTCTTC. Residues: CASSKAGGNLLRAFF. Looking up the rest from reference TRBV11-1 and TRBJ2-1 gives the full variable domain: EAEVAQSPRYKITEKSQAVAFWCDPISGHATLYWYRQILGQGPELLVQFQDESVVDDSQLPKDRFSAERLKGVDSTLKIQPAELGDSAMYLCASSKAGGNLLRAFFGPGTRLTVL.

This chain links TRBV6-5 with TRBJ2-7, with 8 bases matching TRBD1. J was trimmed by 2 bases and V by 4 bases; bases with no gene match: 4. Germline V lookup: CDR1 MNHEY, CDR2 SVGAGI. CDR3 length equals 14 residues. CDR3 DNA: TGTGCCAGCAGTTGGACAGGGCGCACCTACGAGCAGTACTTC. Residues: CASSWTGRTYEQYF.

About this clone itself: Germline and junction disagree at one end, which may indicate a read error. Additional DNA sequences in this sample encode the identical CDR3. This chain connects TRBV4-2 to TRBJ2-1, with 11 positions matching TRBD2. Germline V gives CDR1 LGHNA, CDR2 YNFKEQ. The CDR3 extends over 19 amino acids. Written as DNA, the CDR3 is TGTGCCAGTAGCCAAGAGATAAGGCTAGCGGGAGGCAAAAACAATGAGCAGTTCTTC. Protein sequence: CASSQEIRLAGGKNNEQFF.